This TCR beta chain was identified in a study of T cell changes during pregnancy in multiple sclerosis. Some clones are missing from TCRdb's copy, which holds only in-frame ones; the method was immunoSEQ multiplex PCR. Seen here are some 67,000 clones, 75% to 95% observed once, and the top ten hold about 2.5%. CDR1 is SGHDN, CDR2 FVKESK, per germline. V lost 7 bases and J lost 9; bases outside the gene matches: 11. The CDR3 is made up of 14 amino acids. Sequencing was performed on peripheral blood, taken in the first trimester of pregnancy. The source is a female donor with multiple sclerosis, enrolled in a pregnancy study. The chain joins TRBV14 to TRBJ2-1; TRBD2 aligns across 8 bases. The CDR3 loop is CASTGGAVGGEQFF. As DNA, the CDR3 is TGTGCCAGCACGGGAGGGGCCGTTGGCGGTGAGCAGTTCTTC.